The T cell receptor (beta chain) under discussion was sequenced for a study of blood T cell repertoires in COVID-19. CDR3 length: 13 amino acids. V lost 5 bases to trimming and J lost 6 bases; unmatched junction nucleotides: 0. Participant age was roughly 18 to 90 years, and participants resided in fewer than 25 US areas. TCRdb's table, derived via immunoSEQ multiplex PCR, lists solely in-frame clones and lacks some. This table has roughly 220,000 clones, around 90% appearing once. The source material was PBMCs or T cells enriched from blood (not recorded which). This receptor was obtained from a woman aged 50 to 60 with acute COVID-19. The chain joins TRBV12-3 or TRBV12-4 to TRBJ2-1, with 11 bases matching TRBD2. The CDR3 nucleotides read TGTGCCAGCAGTACTAGCGGGAGCAATGAGCAGTTCTTC. This encodes CASSTSGSNEQFF.